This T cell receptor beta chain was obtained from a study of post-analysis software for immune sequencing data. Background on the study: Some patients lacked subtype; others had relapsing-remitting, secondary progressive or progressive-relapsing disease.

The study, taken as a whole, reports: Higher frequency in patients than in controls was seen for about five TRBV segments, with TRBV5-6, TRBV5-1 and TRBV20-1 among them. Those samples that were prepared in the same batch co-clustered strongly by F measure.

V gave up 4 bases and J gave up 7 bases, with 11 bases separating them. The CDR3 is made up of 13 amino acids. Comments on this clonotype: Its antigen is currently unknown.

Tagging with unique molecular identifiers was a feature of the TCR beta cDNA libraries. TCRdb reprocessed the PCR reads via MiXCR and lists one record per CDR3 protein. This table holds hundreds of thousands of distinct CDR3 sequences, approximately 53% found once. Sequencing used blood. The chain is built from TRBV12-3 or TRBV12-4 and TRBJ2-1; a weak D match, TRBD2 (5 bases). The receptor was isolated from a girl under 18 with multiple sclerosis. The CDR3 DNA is TGTGCCAGCAGTTGGAGGCCGGGGAATGAGCAGTTCTTC. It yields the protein CASSWRPGNEQFF.